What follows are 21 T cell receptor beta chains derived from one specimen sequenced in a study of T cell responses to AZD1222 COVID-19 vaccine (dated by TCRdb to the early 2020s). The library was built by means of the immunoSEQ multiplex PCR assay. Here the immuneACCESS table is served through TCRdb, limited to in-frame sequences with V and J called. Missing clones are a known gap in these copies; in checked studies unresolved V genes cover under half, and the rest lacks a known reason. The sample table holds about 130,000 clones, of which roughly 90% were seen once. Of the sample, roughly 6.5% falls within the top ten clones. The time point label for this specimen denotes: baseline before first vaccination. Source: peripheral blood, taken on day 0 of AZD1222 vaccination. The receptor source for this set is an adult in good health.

Here the CDR3 reads CASSLERSNYGYTF. DNA for the CDR3: TGTGCCAGCAGCTTAGAGAGAAGTAACTATGGCTACACCTTC. V usage is TRBV7-2 and J usage is TRBJ1-2; D is uncertain. CDR3 length: 14 amino acids. The germline gives CDR1 SGHTA, CDR2 FQGNSA. The V gene lost 1 base and the J gene lost 1 base, with 7 bases spanning the gap. The full variable domain, with the rest looked up from reference TRBV7-2 and TRBJ1-2, is GAGVSQSPSNKVTEKGKDVELRCDPISGHTALYWYRQSLGQGLEFLIYFQGNSAPDKSGLPSDRFSAERTGGSVSTLTIQRTQQEDSAVYLCASSLERSNYGYTFGSGTRLTVV.

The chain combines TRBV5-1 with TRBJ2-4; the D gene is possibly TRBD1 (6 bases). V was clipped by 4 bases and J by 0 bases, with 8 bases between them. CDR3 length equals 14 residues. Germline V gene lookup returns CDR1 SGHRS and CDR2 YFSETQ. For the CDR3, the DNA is TGCGCCAGCAGCCCGGGACAAGCCAAAAACATTCAGTACTTC. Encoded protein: CASSPGQAKNIQYF.

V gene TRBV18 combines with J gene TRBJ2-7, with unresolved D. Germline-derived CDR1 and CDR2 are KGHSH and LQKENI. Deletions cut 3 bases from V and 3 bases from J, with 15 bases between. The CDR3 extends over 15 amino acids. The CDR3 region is CASSPDLGNLYEQYF. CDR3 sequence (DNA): TGTGCCAGCTCACCCGACCTGGGAAATCTCTACGAGCAGTACTTC.

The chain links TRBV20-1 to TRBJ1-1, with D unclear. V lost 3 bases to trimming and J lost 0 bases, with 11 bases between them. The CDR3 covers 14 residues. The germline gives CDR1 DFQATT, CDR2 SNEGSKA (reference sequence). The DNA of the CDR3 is TGCAGTGCTAGTACCAGACTCATGAACACTGAAGCTTTCTTT. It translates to CSASTRLMNTEAFF.

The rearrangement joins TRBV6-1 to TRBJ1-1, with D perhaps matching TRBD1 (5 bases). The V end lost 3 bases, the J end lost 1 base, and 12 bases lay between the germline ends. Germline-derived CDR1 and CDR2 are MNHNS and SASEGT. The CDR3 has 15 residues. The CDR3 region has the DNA TGTGCCAGCAGTGACGGGGACTTAAGGAACACTGAAGCTTTCTTT. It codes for CASSDGDLRNTEAFF.

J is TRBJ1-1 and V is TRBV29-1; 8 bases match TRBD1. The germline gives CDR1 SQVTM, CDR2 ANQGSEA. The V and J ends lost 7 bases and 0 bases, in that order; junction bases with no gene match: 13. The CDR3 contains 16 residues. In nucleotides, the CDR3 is TGCAGCGGGGAGATGTTGACAGGGGTTATGAACACTGAAGCTTTCTTT. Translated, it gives CSGEMLTGVMNTEAFF. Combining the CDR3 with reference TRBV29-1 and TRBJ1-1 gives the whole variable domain SAVISQKPSRDICQRGTSLTIQCQVDSQVTMMFWYRQQPGQSLTLIATANQGSEATYESGFVIDKFPISRPNLTFSTLTVSNMSPEDSSIYLCSGEMLTGVMNTEAFFGQGTRLTVV.

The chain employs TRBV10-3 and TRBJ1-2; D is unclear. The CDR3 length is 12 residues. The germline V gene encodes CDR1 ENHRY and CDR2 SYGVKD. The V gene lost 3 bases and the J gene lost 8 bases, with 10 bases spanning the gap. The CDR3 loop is CAISEDRRGYTF. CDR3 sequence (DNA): TGTGCCATCAGTGAAGATCGGAGAGGCTACACCTTC.

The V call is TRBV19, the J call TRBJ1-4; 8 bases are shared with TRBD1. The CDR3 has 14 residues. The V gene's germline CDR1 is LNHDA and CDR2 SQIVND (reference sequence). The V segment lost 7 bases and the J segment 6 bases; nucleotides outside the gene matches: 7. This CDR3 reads CASTDRGRDEKLFF. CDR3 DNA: TGTGCCAGTACCGACAGGGGCCGAGATGAAAAACTGTTTTTT. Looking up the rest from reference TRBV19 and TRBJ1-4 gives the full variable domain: DGGITQSPKYLFRKEGQNVTLSCEQNLNHDAMYWYRQDPGQGLRLIYYSQIVNDFQKGDIAEGYSVSREKKESFPLTVTSAQKNPTAFYLCASTDRGRDEKLFFGSGTQLSVL.

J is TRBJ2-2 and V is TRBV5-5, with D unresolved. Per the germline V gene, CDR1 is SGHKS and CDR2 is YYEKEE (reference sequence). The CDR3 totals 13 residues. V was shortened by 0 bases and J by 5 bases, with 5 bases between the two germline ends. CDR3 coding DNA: TGTGCCAGCAGCTTGGAACAGACCGGGGAGCTGTTTTTT. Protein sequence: CASSLEQTGELFF.

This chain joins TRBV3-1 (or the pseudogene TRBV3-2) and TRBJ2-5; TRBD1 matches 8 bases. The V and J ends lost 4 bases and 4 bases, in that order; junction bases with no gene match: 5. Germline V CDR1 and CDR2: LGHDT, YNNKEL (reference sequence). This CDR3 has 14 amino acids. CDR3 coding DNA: TGTGCCAGCAGCCTACCGGACAGGGCAGAGACCCAGTACTTC. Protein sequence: CASSLPDRAETQYF.

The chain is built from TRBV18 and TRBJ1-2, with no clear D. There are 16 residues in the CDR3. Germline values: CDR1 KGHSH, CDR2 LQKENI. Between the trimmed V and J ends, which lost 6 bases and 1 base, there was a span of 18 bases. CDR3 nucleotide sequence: TGTGCCAGCTCTTCTACTGGTAGTGCCGTTAACTATGGCTACACCTTC. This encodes CASSSTGSAVNYGYTF.

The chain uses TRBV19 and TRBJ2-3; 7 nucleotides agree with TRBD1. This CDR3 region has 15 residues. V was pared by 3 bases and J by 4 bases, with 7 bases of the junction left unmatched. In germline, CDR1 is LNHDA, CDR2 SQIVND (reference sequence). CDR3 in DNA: TGTGCCAGTAGTATGGGACAGTTTATCTCAGATACGCAGTATTTT. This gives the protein CASSMGQFISDTQYF.

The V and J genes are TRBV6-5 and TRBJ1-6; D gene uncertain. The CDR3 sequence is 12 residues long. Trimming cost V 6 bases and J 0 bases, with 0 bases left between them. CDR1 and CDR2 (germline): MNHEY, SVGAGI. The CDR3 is CASSSYNSPLHF. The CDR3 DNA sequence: TGTGCCAGCAGCTCCTATAATTCACCCCTCCACTTT.

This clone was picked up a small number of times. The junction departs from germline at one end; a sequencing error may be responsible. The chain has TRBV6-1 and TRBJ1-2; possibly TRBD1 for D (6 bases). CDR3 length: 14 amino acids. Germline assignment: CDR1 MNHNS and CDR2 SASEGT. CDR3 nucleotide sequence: TGTGCCAGCACTGAACGAGGGGGACTTCATGGCTACACCTTC. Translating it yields CASTERGGLHGYTF.

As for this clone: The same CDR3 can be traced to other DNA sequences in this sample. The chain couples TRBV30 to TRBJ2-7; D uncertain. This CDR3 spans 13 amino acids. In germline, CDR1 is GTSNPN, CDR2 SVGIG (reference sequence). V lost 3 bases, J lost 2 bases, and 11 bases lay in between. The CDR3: CAWRPSGTYEQYF. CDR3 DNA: TGTGCCTGGAGGCCCTCAGGAACCTACGAGCAGTACTTC.

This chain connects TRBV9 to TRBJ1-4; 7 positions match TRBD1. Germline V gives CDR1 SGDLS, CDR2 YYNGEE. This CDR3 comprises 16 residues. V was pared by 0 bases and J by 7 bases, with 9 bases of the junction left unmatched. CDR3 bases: TGTGCCAGCAGCGTAGGACAGGGTGGTGGTGGTGAAAAACTGTTTTTT. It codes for CASSVGQGGGGEKLFF.

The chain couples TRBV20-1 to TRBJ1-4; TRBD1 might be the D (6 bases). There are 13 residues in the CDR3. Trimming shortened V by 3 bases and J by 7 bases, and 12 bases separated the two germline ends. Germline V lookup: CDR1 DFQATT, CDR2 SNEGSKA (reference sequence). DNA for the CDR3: TGCAGTGCTAGTGGGGGGCCTGTTGAAAAACTGTTTTTT. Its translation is CSASGGPVEKLFF.

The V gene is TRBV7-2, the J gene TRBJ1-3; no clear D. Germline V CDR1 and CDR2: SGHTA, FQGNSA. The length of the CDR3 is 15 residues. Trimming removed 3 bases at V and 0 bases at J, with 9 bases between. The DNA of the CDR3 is TGTGCCAGCAGCTTCTTAGTTACCTCTGGAAACACCATATATTTT. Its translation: CASSFLVTSGNTIYF. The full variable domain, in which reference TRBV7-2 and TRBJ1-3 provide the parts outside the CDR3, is GAGVSQSPSNKVTEKGKDVELRCDPISGHTALYWYRQSLGQGLEFLIYFQGNSAPDKSGLPSDRFSAERTGGSVSTLTIQRTQQEDSAVYLCASSFLVTSGNTIYFGEGSWLTVV.

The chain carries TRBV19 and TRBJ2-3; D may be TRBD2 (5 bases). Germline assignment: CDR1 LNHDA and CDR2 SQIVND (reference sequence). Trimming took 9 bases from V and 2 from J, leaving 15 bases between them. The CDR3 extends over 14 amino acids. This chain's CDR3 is CASKREGNTDTQYF. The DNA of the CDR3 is TGTGCCAGCAAGAGGGAAGGGAACACAGATACGCAGTATTTT.

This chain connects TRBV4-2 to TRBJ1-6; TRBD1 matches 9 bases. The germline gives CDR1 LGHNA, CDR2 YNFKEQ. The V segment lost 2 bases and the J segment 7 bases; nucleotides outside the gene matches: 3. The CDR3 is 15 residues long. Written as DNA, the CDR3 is TGTGCCAGCAGCCAATTTGACAGGGGGAATTCACCCCTCCACTTT. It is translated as CASSQFDRGNSPLHF.

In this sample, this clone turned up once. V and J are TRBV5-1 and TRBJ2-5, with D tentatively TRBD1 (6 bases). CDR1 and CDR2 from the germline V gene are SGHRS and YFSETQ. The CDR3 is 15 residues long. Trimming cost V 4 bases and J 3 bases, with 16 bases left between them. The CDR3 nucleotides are TGCGCCAGCAGCCGGTGGTTGGGGGCAAAAGAGACCCAGTACTTC. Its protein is CASSRWLGAKETQYF.